The 22 T cell receptor beta chains presented below share a single source sample, sequenced in a study of T-cell reconstitution after alpha-beta-depleted transplantation in children (dated by TCRdb to the mid-2010s). The protocol used for the library was PCR. Instrument on record: Illumina HiSeq 2500. TCR libraries were prepared with molecular barcoding, using unique molecular identifiers to normalize TCRbeta repertoire quantification. In TCRdb, the public reads were trimmed at Q25 with fastp and aligned with MiXCR, with productive beta chains retained. Under each unique CDR3 protein, matching rows form one entry showing the most common genes and DNA. Here the sample has about 610,000 distinct CDR3 sequences; under 12% occur a single time. About 4.3% of the sample lies in the top ten. Specimen: PBMCs from the stem cell graft donor, collected from the stem cell graft. The receptors stem from a human donor who donated a stem cell graft to a child with acute myeloid leukemia.

As DNA, the CDR3 is TGTGCCAGCAGTGACAGGGGGGAAGGCACCGGGGAGCTGTTTTTT. Translating it yields CASSDRGEGTGELFF. V and J are TRBV28 and TRBJ2-2, with TRBD1 matching over 9 bases. CDR1 and CDR2 (germline): MDHEN, SYDVKM. This CDR3 is 15 amino acids long. The V gene end was trimmed by 5 bases and the J gene end by 4 bases; junction bases not matched to a gene: 5. Looking up the rest from reference TRBV28 and TRBJ2-2 gives the full variable domain: DVKVTQSSRYLVKRTGEKVFLECVQDMDHENMFWYRQDPGLGLRLIYFSYDVKMKEKGDIPEGYSVSREKKERFSLILESASTNQTSMYLCASSDRGEGTGELFFGEGSRLTVL.

V usage is TRBV20-1 and J usage is TRBJ2-3, with D tentatively TRBD1 (6 bases). Between the trimmed V and J ends, which lost 6 bases and 1 base, there was a span of 17 bases. The CDR3 is 15 residues long. Germline-derived CDR1 and CDR2 are DFQATT and SNEGSKA (reference sequence). The CDR3 sequence: CSAKIGGRGTDTQYF. The CDR3 DNA is TGCAGTGCCAAGATAGGGGGAAGGGGCACAGATACGCAGTATTTT.

V usage is TRBV27 and J usage is TRBJ1-1, with D possibly TRBD1 on 5 matching bases. With 7 bases removed from V and 4 bases from J, the gap between germline ends came to 19 bases. Germline-derived CDR1 and CDR2 are MNHEY and SMNVEV (reference sequence). The CDR3 totals 15 residues. This chain's CDR3 is CASNPFQGSGTEAFF. CDR3 coding DNA: TGTGCCAGCAACCCATTCCAGGGATCCGGCACTGAAGCTTTCTTT.

This sequence joins TRBV6-5 and TRBJ2-1; 16 nucleotides align to TRBD2. V lost 5 bases and J lost 9; bases outside the gene matches: 10. This CDR3 spans 17 amino acids. CDR1 is MNHEY and CDR2 is SVGAGI in the germline V gene. The CDR3 here is CASSRPGTSGRVAEQFF. In DNA, the CDR3 is TGTGCCAGCAGTCGGCCCGGGACTAGCGGGAGGGTAGCTGAGCAGTTCTTC.

The chain employs TRBV4-3 and TRBJ1-3; possible D gene TRBD1, 6 bases. This CDR3 contains 15 residues. The germline CDR1 and CDR2 sequences are LGHNA and YSLEER. V lost 5 bases and J 0 bases, leaving 11 bases between the germline ends. The CDR3 nucleotides are TGCGCCAGCAGCACCCGCAGGGGCTCTGGAAACACCATATATTTT. It specifies CASSTRRGSGNTIYF.

This clonotype was observed a handful of times. The rearrangement joins TRBV30 to TRBJ2-1, with no clear D. Trimming left V 1 base short and J 7 bases short, with 5 bases between. The CDR3 covers 11 residues. In germline, CDR1 is GTSNPN, CDR2 SVGIG (reference sequence). CDR3 nucleotide sequence: TGTGCCTGGAGTGGGAGAAATGAGCAGTTCTTC. It codes for CAWSGRNEQFF.

In this sample, this clonotype turned up many times. The chain links TRBV12-3 or TRBV12-4 to TRBJ2-1, with TRBD1 matching 8 bases. The V segment lost 5 bases and the J segment 9 bases; nucleotides outside the gene matches: 12. The CDR3 sequence is 15 residues long. The CDR3 nucleotides read TGTGCCAGCAGTCCCCTCAGGGGGCGTGAGAGTGAGCAGTTCTTC. Amino acids: CASSPLRGRESEQFF.

V gene TRBV24-1 combines with J gene TRBJ2-1; 9 bases are a match to TRBD2. This CDR3 comprises 12 residues. Per the germline V gene, CDR1 is KGHDR and CDR2 is SFDVKD. V shed 10 bases, J shed 4 bases, and the junction held 1 base outside the gene matches. The CDR3 region is CATTSGYNEQFF. CDR3 nucleotide sequence: TGTGCCACGACTAGCGGATACAATGAGCAGTTCTTC.

This clonotype was detected only a few times. The CDR3 protein is CASSLYYQGQDGTEAFF. The CDR3 nucleotides are TGTGCCAGCAGTCTCTACTACCAGGGGCAGGATGGGACTGAAGCTTTCTTT. V usage is TRBV27 and J usage is TRBJ1-1; maybe TRBD1 (6 bases). V gave up 5 bases and J gave up 5 bases, with 24 bases separating them. This CDR3 region has 17 residues. CDR1 is MNHEY, CDR2 SMNVEV, per germline (reference sequence).

The chain uses TRBV6-2 or TRBV6-3 and TRBJ2-3; no reliable D call. The germline CDR1 and CDR2 sequences are MNHEY and SVGEGT. The CDR3 is made up of 16 amino acids. V lost 0 bases and J lost 6, with 16 bases in between. CDR3 protein: CASSYSMVGAGDTQYF. CDR3 sequence (DNA): TGTGCCAGCAGTTACTCTATGGTAGGAGCCGGGGATACGCAGTATTTT.

This clonotype was detected many times. This chain connects TRBV7-9 to TRBJ2-3, with D maybe TRBD1 (7 bases). Germline V gene sequence: CDR1 SEHNR, CDR2 FQNEAQ (reference sequence). CDR3 length equals 13 residues. The ends were cut back, 6 bases at V and 6 bases at J, with 13 bases in the middle. CDR3 protein: CASSSPGGDTQYF. CDR3 in DNA: TGTGCCAGCAGTTCCCCAGGGGGGGATACGCAGTATTTT. Using reference TRBV7-9 and TRBJ2-3 for the parts outside the CDR3, the full variable domain is DTGVSQNPRHKITKRGQNVTFRCDPISEHNRLYWYRQTLGQGPEFLTYFQNEAQLEKSRLLSDRFSAERPKGSFSTLEIQRTEQGDSAMYLCASSSPGGDTQYFGPGTRLTVL.

This chain connects TRBV18 to TRBJ2-7; perhaps TRBD2 as D (5 bases). The CDR3 length is 13 residues. Germline V gives CDR1 KGHSH, CDR2 LQKENI. Trimming cost V 6 bases and J 2 bases, with 11 bases left between them. The CDR3 nucleotides read TGTGCCAGCTCGCTGTTCGGGGCCTACGAGCAGTACTTC. Protein sequence: CASSLFGAYEQYF.

This clonotype was counted a few times. The chain recombines TRBV7-2 with TRBJ1-2; tentative D call: TRBD1 (5 bases). V lost 1 base and J lost 4, with 13 bases in between. Germline loops: CDR1 SGHTA, CDR2 FQGNSA. This CDR3 comprises 15 residues. Written as DNA, the CDR3 is TGTGCCAGCAGCTTAGGGAACAGGCCCAGCTATGGCTACACCTTC. It codes for CASSLGNRPSYGYTF.

V is TRBV6-5 and J is TRBJ2-2; D possibly corresponds to TRBD2 (6 bases). Germline CDR1 and CDR2: MNHEY and SVGAGI. The CDR3 is 16 amino acids. V was pared by 1 base and J by 0 bases, with 9 bases between. The CDR3 nucleotides are TGTGCCAGCAGTTACTGGCCGGGGGCGAACACCGGGGAGCTGTTTTTT. Its translation is CASSYWPGANTGELFF.

This chain uses TRBV20-1 with TRBJ2-2; tentative D call: TRBD1 (6 bases). The CDR3 contains 15 residues. Between the trimmed V and J ends, which lost 7 bases and 0 bases, there was a span of 15 bases. CDR1 and CDR2 from the germline V gene are DFQATT and SNEGSKA (reference sequence). The DNA for the CDR3 is TGCAGTGTGAGAGGACAGATCGCGAACACCGGGGAGCTGTTTTTT. Residues: CSVRGQIANTGELFF.

The chain combines TRBV29-1 with TRBJ2-3, with D unresolved. Germline V gives CDR1 SQVTM, CDR2 ANQGSEA. V dropped 1 base and J dropped 0 bases, with 8 bases sitting between them. The CDR3 covers 14 residues. The CDR3 spells CSVEGRGSTDTQYF. DNA for the CDR3: TGCAGCGTTGAAGGGAGAGGCAGCACAGATACGCAGTATTTT.

In this sample, this clonotype turned up many times. V is TRBV7-2 and J is TRBJ2-7; D tentatively fits TRBD1 or TRBD2 (5 bases each). The CDR3 sequence is 16 residues long. From germline, CDR1 is SGHTA and CDR2 FQGNSA. V was trimmed by 4 bases and J by 2 bases, leaving 18 bases between them. The CDR3 DNA sequence: TGTGCCAGCAGCTCATACCGGGACGTAGCCCCCTACGAGCAGTACTTC. Translation: CASSSYRDVAPYEQYF.

This clonotype was found a few times. The gene calls are TRBV19 and TRBJ2-1; D unclear. Trimming removed 3 bases from V and 0 bases from J, with 15 bases in between. The germline CDR1 and CDR2 sequences are LNHDA and SQIVND (reference sequence). CDR3 length: 17 amino acids. CDR3 sequence reads: CASSIGERFSSYNEQFF. The CDR3 bases are TGTGCCAGTAGTATCGGAGAAAGATTTAGCTCCTACAATGAGCAGTTCTTC.

There are many counts of this clonotype. The V and J genes are TRBV11-2 and TRBJ2-5; D may be TRBD2 (6 bases). The V end was cut by 4 bases, the J end by 5 bases, with 14 bases between. This CDR3 is 14 amino acids long. Germline V gives CDR1 SGHAT, CDR2 FQNNGV. CDR3: CASSSRRAEETQYF. CDR3 bases: TGTGCCAGCAGCTCTAGGAGGGCGGAGGAGACCCAGTACTTC. The complete variable domain, with remaining parts taken from reference TRBV11-2 and TRBJ2-5, reads EAGVAQSPRYKIIEKRQSVAFWCNPISGHATLYWYQQILGQGPKLLIQFQNNGVVDDSQLPKDRFSAERLKGVDSTLKIQPAKLEDSAVYLCASSSRRAEETQYFGPGTRLLVL.

There are a few counts of this clonotype. The chain employs TRBV15 and TRBJ2-1, with D possibly being TRBD1 (6 bases). This CDR3 has 15 amino acids. Germline V gene data show CDR1 as LNHNV and CDR2 as YYDKDF (reference sequence). V lost 5 bases and J lost 3, with 14 bases in between. CDR3 region: CATSFLGASYNEQFF. The DNA of the CDR3 is TGTGCCACCAGCTTCCTGGGGGCTAGCTACAATGAGCAGTTCTTC.

The V gene is TRBV29-1, the J gene TRBJ2-7; the D gene is possibly TRBD2 (5 bases). The CDR3 consists of 13 residues. The V gene's germline CDR1 is SQVTM and CDR2 ANQGSEA. The V end was cut by 6 bases, the J end by 2 bases, with 14 bases between. The CDR3 DNA is TGCAGCGTCCGCTACCGGGGAACCTACGAGCAGTACTTC. It encodes CSVRYRGTYEQYF.

This clonotype was observed at least ten times. V gene TRBV10-3 combines with J gene TRBJ2-3; a possible D gene is TRBD1 (6 bases). CDR1 ENHRY and CDR2 SYGVKD come from the germline V gene. V lost 9 bases, J lost 2 bases, and 18 bases lay in between. This CDR3 spans 15 amino acids. The CDR3 nucleotides are TGTGCCATACAAGAGACAGGTAGGGACACAGATACGCAGTATTTT. Amino acid sequence: CAIQETGRDTDTQYF.